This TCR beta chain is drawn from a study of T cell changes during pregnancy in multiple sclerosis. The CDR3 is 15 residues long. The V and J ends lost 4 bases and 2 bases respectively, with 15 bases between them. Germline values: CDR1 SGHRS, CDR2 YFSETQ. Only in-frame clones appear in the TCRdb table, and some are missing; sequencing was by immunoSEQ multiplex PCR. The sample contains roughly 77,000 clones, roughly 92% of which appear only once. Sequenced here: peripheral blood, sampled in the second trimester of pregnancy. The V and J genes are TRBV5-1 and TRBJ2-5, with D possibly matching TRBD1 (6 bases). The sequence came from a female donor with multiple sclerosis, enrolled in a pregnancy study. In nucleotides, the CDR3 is TGCGCCAGCAGCCAACCGGACAGTGAGCAAGAGACCCAGTACTTC. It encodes CASSQPDSEQETQYF.